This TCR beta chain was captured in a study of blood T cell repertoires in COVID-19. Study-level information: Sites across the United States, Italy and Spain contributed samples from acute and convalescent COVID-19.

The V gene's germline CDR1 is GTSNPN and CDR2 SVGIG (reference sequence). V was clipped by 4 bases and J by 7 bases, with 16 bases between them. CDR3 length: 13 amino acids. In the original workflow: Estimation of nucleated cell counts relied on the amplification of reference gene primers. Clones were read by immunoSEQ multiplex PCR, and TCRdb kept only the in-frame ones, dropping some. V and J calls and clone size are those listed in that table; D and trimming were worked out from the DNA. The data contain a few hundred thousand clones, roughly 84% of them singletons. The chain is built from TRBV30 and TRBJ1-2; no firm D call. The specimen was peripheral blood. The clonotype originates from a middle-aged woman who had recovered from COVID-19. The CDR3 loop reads CAWKAFGVSGYTF. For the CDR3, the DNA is TGTGCCTGGAAGGCCTTCGGGGTATCTGGCTACACCTTC.